This TCR beta chain is drawn from a study of T-cell memory formation after mild COVID-19. The wider study: The TCR clusters were mostly specific to one donor. Study-level points and caveats: For contracting clones, CD4+ ones sat mainly in CM and EM, CD8+ in EMRA.

From 5'RACE with constant-segment primers came TCR alpha and TCR beta cDNA libraries that carried sample barcodes and UMIs. TCRdb re-called the 5' RACE reads with MiXCR, one entry per CDR3 protein. This table has 35,000 to 45,000 distinct CDR3 sequences, approximately 6.8% appearing once. About this clonotype itself: Antigen specificity is unknown.

Germline CDR1 SEHNR, CDR2 FQNEAQ (reference sequence). CDR3 length: 13 residues. Trimming pared 6 bases from V and 13 bases from J, leaving 19 bases between. V is TRBV7-9 and J is TRBJ2-1; D may be TRBD2 (5 bases). This clonotype was sampled from a man aged 18 to 30 who had mild COVID-19 (a few samples of this study predate the infection). Cell type and time point are not known. Source material: PBMCs or a T cell subset sorted from them (not recorded which). The CDR3 nucleotides read TGTGCCAGCAGAAACAATAGGGTGAGGGAACAGTTCTTC. This translates into CASRNNRVREQFF.